This TCR beta chain appears in the sequencing data of a study of cytomegalovirus exposure and HLA in healthy donors (dated by TCRdb to the late 2010s). A note on the overall study: In an earlier analysis of roughly 590 of the donors, approximately 260 Gb of sequence data and approximately 100 million unique TCR beta sequences from some 170 million T cells were reported. The number of donors typed differed by locus, with about 629-630 for A, B, C, DRB1 and DQB1, roughly 520 for DQA1, some 570 for DPA1, and around 430 for DPB1. Alongside the repertoire data, information on donor age, sex, ethnicity and CMV serostatus was compiled. Of the roughly 410 genotyped donors, 81% were placed in the genetic ancestry cluster associated with self-reported Caucasian donors. Among roughly 400 genotyped donors of the cohort, an average of about 240,000 unique TCR beta nucleotide sequences were sequenced per donor, around 20% of them non-productive. The study aimed to test whether signatures of past pathogen exposure could be identified by cataloging public T cell receptors. An earlier analysis of more than 450 of the donors used high-throughput TCR beta sequencing to judge whether each TCR beta V gene segment behaved as functional or pseudogenic. Because of strong linkage in the cohort, 5 or 6 DR-DQ haplotypes were treated as single units for association and clustering. In a later analysis, previously published TCR beta repertoires from hundreds of donors were re-analyzed and high-resolution HLA genotyping was added so that TCR occurrence patterns could be studied. The T cell repertoires of some 670 subjects were profiled by immunosequencing and related to cytomegalovirus serostatus. The later analysis used no new phenotypic data to find candidate immune exposures, relying instead on TCR beta sequences and their occurrence across donors. Both class I and class II loci were covered by HLA typing, at four-digit resolution. All discovery cohort repertoires had been generated using a single sequencing platform. To predict cytomegalovirus infection status, the study combined high-throughput TCR immunosequencing, statistical association of individual TCRs with disease status, and machine learning. Besides the first cohort of under 700 subjects, a separate validation cohort made up of 90 to 150 different subjects was used. Roughly 300 gigabases of sequencing data and approximately 84 million unique TCR sequences were included in an early release covering about 700 HLA-typed donors. In a later genetic analysis, genome-wide SNP genotypes for about 55% of the roughly 670 donors were used, and that subset was treated as a discovery cohort.

Study-wide conclusions, independent of this receptor: Across donors, most TCR sequences were observed very rarely, whereas some public TCRs were present in many individuals. The earlier analysis of 587 of the donors excluded 15 to 20 rarely observed V segments, including chromosome 9 orphons, because counts were too low. The study gave a list of some 150 TCR beta chains associated with cytomegalovirus. In an earlier analysis of 587 of the donors, most TCR beta V segments were observed in productive rearrangements about 87% or about 30% of the time, broadly matching IMGT annotations. According to a later genetic analysis, donors in an Asian-associated ancestry cluster had fewer N-insertions in productive TCRs than the approximately 700-donor mean. The classifier was reported to diagnose cytomegalovirus status with high specificity and sensitivity in both the original and validation cohorts. In vitro tests confirmed that a few of the cytomegalovirus-associated TCR beta chains recognize cytomegalovirus antigens. A later analysis found that TCR association rates varied across HLA loci, with DRB1 alleles showing the most associated TCRs and HLA-C alleles the fewest. Correlated functional status among segregating V segments might reflect linkage disequilibrium, but an unknown experimental factor could not be ruled out. A further reported finding was that TCR beta sequences accurately predicted the HLA-A and HLA-B alleles for most subjects in the first cohort. In this cohort, only TCR beta chains were sequenced, and detectable features were limited by the absence of alpha or paired-chain data. Because the 87-base-pair reads could not distinguish some IMGT-functional V segments, including TRBV6-2 and TRBV6-3, those segments were excluded. HLA typing was unavailable for some donors at each locus, so association tests used only the typed subset. A cluster of highly shared sequence variants was judged likely to represent a technical artifact of the sequencing pipeline. Several of the top co-occurrence clusters appeared to be linked to parvovirus B19, influenza, CMV and Epstein-Barr virus, according to a later analysis. Strong co-occurrence of HLA alleles, especially DR and DQ, made assigning TCR associations to individual alleles difficult. Sequencing depth was assumed to be roughly uniform across donors in the presence/absence analyses, though that assumption may not hold. A later genetic analysis associated a missense DCLRE1C variant with V-gene and J-gene trimming of TCR beta chains, and an independent cohort replicated the association. In a later analysis, HLA-associated TCR beta chains were found to be more clonally expanded and to have lower generation probabilities than equally common non-associated chains. The authors suggested that the approach could potentially be generalized to other disease states and immunological phenotypes. Immune exposure information for the cohort was limited to CMV serostatus. In a later analysis, most CMV-associated TCR beta chains were found to appear HLA-restricted, with HLA associations seemingly driven largely by CMV exposure. At a false discovery rate of 0.05, a later analysis linked about 17,000 TCR beta sequences to specific HLA alleles.

A note on this clone: Its target antigen remains unknown. Within one base of it there is no much larger clone, and no base qualities were kept.

From cysteine to phenylalanine, the CDR3 is 15 amino acids long. Only the CDR3 DNA is retained, 45 bases long and in frame from the first base. V was cut back by 4 bases and J by 1 base, leaving a gap of 12 bases between them. In the germline V gene, CDR1 corresponds to SGDLS and CDR2 to YYNGEE. The cohort was made up of about 670 healthy bone marrow donors. All cohort members were sampled while nominally healthy, although unrecorded immune exposures were likely present. The donor was CMV seropositive and was included in the group of approximately 300 seropositive cohort members. A peripheral blood sample was provided by each donor, and peripheral blood mononuclear cells were used for TCR beta sequencing. The Qiagen DNeasy Blood Extraction Kit was used to extract genomic DNA from the blood cell samples. Libraries were made using the immunoSEQ multiplex PCR assay. The multiplex PCR relied on a mix of 60 forward primers for TCR Vbeta segments and 13 reverse primers for TCR Jbeta segments. A multiplex PCR assay on genomic DNA amplified the CDR3 region of rearranged TCR beta genes. The amplified TCR beta libraries were sequenced on the Illumina HiSeq System as 87-base-pair reads. On the authors' methods: Across the 640 or so repertoires, a later analysis counted 60 million to 90 million unique TCR beta chains, around 10 million of which were shared by at least two donors. Raw reads were error-corrected and collapsed into unique sequences by a nearest-neighbor algorithm in which closely related sequences were merged to remove PCR and sequencing errors. Alignment of CDR3 sequences to IMGT reference sequences was used to assign V, D and J gene segments. Each retained sequence needed at least a six-nucleotide match to both a V gene segment and a J gene segment. Rearrangements were classified as productive when the CDR3 lacked stop codons and remained in frame with V and J, and all other rearrangements were classified as non-productive. Following IMGT convention, CDR3 was defined as the stretch from the second conserved V-encoded cysteine to the conserved J-encoded phenylalanine. In an earlier analysis of more than 550 of the donors, sequences lacking an unambiguous match to a single V gene segment were excluded. In an earlier analysis of approximately 560 of the donors, a V segment was called functional when productive rearrangements were above 56.7%, and segregating when the standard deviation between donors exceeded 5%. A statistical classification framework was developed to diagnose cytomegalovirus status using the catalog of TCR beta chain sequences. V and J gene assignment, in a later analysis, came from comparing TCR nucleotide sequences with IMGT/GENE-DB human TR gene sequences. A later analysis assigned CDR3 sequences and most-parsimonious VDJ recombination scenarios with the TCRdist pipeline. In a later analysis, every TCR beta chain was defined by the combination of its CDR3 amino acid sequence and its V-gene family, and reads without a unique V-gene family were dropped. A later analysis removed 500 to 650 highly shared, low-generation-probability nucleotide sequences to deal with suspected cross-contamination and a sequencing artifact. A later analysis calculated a clonal expansion index for each public chain from normalized within-repertoire ranks of inferred template counts. Generation probabilities in a later analysis came from a VDJ recombination model fitted to out-of-frame rearrangements, and those results were checked against IGoR. Hypergeometric tests were used in a later analysis to score TCR-TCR, TCR-HLA and TCR-CMV co-occurrence, with a repertoire-size bias correction applied to the TCR pairs. A later analysis estimated false discovery rates by permuting HLA or CMV assignments 20 times. In a later analysis, co-occurring TCRs were grouped using DBSCAN, and TCRdist sequence similarity was added for clustering within HLA-allele-positive subsets. For co-occurrence clustering, repertoires with fewer than 30,000 or more than 120,000 public chains were excluded, along with roughly 5 repertoires with anomalous nucleotide sharing. TCRdb mirrors the immuneACCESS table, restricted to in-frame sequences. Some clones are absent from its copies; in checked studies, under half trace to an unresolved V gene, and the reason for the others is unknown. D and trimming come from the DNA, and the V and J calls and clone size come from that table. This sample gives under 200,000 clones in total; 78% of them show up just once. 6.5% to 9% of the sample is held by the ten biggest clonotypes.

The specimen sequenced was PBMCs. The TCR was taken from a woman aged 40 to 50 in good health and CMV-seropositive. The chain joins TRBV9 to TRBJ1-5, with the D gene too uncertain to name. In nucleotides, the sequence is TGTGCCAGCAGCCCGGGAGGGCAGAGCAATCAGCCCCAGCATTTT. This codes for CASSPGGQSNQPQHF.